These 29 T cell receptor beta chains came from one sample sequenced in a study of blood T cell repertoires in COVID-19. Only in-frame clones appear in the TCRdb table, and some are missing; sequencing was by immunoSEQ multiplex PCR. In the table there are 130,000 or so clones, around 88% of which are singletons. Specimen: peripheral blood. Receptors were obtained from a woman aged 60-75 years with acute or convalescent COVID-19.

CDR3 amino acids: CASRRTGQGSSKFF. CDR3 nucleotides: TGTGCCAGCAGGCGGACGGGACAGGGTTCTTCTAAGTTCTTT. V and J are TRBV6-5 and TRBJ1-1; 9 bases map to TRBD1. Germline V gene data show CDR1 as MNHEY and CDR2 as SVGAGI. The CDR3 extends over 14 amino acids. V shed 6 bases and J 14 bases; nucleotides not matched to a gene: 16.

DNA for the CDR3: TGTGCCAGCAGCTTTAACAGGGCTATAGAGCAGTTCTTC. This gives the protein CASSFNRAIEQFF. V gene TRBV7-9 combines with J gene TRBJ2-1, with TRBD1 as a possible D gene (6 bases). The CDR3 totals 13 residues. Germline V lookup: CDR1 SEHNR, CDR2 FQNEAQ (reference sequence). The germline V and J ends were trimmed by 3 bases and 10 bases, with 13 bases remaining between them.

Note on this clone: The same CDR3 is also encoded by other DNA sequences in this sample. This rearrangement joins TRBV9 to TRBJ2-7, with 9 bases matching TRBD1. The germline V gene has CDR1 SGDLS and CDR2 YYNGEE. Trimming removed 2 bases from V and 0 bases from J; junction bases left unmatched: 0. The CDR3 loop spans 14 amino acids. CDR3 residues: CASSVDRGSYEQYF. In DNA form, the CDR3 reads TGTGCCAGCAGCGTGGACAGGGGCTCCTACGAGCAGTACTTC. Complete variable domain (other parts from reference TRBV9 and TRBJ2-7): DSGVTQTPKHLITATGQRVTLRCSPRSGDLSVYWYQQSLDQGLQFLIQYYNGEERAKGNILERFSAQQFPDLHSELNLSSLELGDSALYFCASSVDRGSYEQYFGPGTRLTVT.

The chain combines TRBV11-3 with TRBJ2-7, with D possibly being TRBD1 (6 bases). The CDR3 extends over 14 amino acids. Trimming left V 1 base short and J 1 base short, with 8 bases between. Per the germline V gene, CDR1 is SGHNT and CDR2 is YENEEA. DNA for the CDR3: TGTGCCAGCAGCTTAGGCGACAGGTCCTACGAGCAGTACTTC. Translated: CASSLGDRSYEQYF.

V is TRBV6-2 or TRBV6-3 and J is TRBJ1-2; TRBD1 aligns across 7 bases. V shed 4 bases, J shed 5 bases, and the junction held 10 bases outside the gene matches. Germline V gene sequence: CDR1 MNHEY, CDR2 SVGEGT. The CDR3 spans 15 residues. Here the CDR3 DNA reads TGTGCCAGCAGTTGGGACAGCCAATCTGGTTATGGCTACACCTTC. Amino acids: CASSWDSQSGYGYTF.

This clone was found once. The genes are TRBV10-1 and TRBJ1-5, with 7 bases lining up with TRBD1. Germline CDR1 reads WNHNN; CDR2 reads SYGVQD (reference sequence). The CDR3 runs to 20 residues. Trimming took 5 bases from V and 0 from J; bases not matched to a gene: 19. DNA for the CDR3: TGCGCCAGCAGTTTTGGACAGGCGTGCCACGGGATGTATAGCAATCAGCCCCAGCATTTT. Protein sequence: CASSFGQACHGMYSNQPQHF.

The genes are TRBV28 and TRBJ1-2; unclear D gene. V dropped 3 bases and J dropped 0 bases, with 8 bases sitting between them. Germline CDR1 MDHEN, CDR2 SYDVKM. The CDR3 is 14 amino acids. DNA for the CDR3: TGTGCCAGCAGTTTCATAACAGCTAACTATGGCTACACCTTC. Translation gives CASSFITANYGYTF.

The J gene is TRBJ1-5, the V gene TRBV15, with 7 bases matching TRBD1. Germline loops: CDR1 LNHNV, CDR2 YYDKDF (reference sequence). Germline trimming cut 0 bases from V and 12 bases from J; bases unmatched to any gene: 2. There are 12 residues in the CDR3. The CDR3 DNA reads as TGTGCCACCAGCAGAGAACAGGGGAGCCAGCATTTT. Amino acid sequence: CATSREQGSQHF. Together with reference TRBV15 and TRBJ1-5, the CDR3 gives the full variable domain: DAMVIQNPRYQVTQFGKPVTLSCSQTLNHNVMYWYQQKSSQAPKLLFHYYDKDFNNEADTPDNFQSRRPNTSFCFLDIRSPGLGDTAMYLCATSREQGSQHFGDGTRLSIL.

The chain carries TRBV7-3 and TRBJ2-1, with 9 bases identical to TRBD2. Trimming at V came to 5 bases and at J to 1 base, leaving 3 bases not matched to a gene. The CDR3 spans 15 residues. Germline assignment: CDR1 SGHTA and CDR2 FQGTGA. The CDR3 sequence: CASSPTSGSYNEQFF. In nucleotides, the CDR3 is TGTGCCAGCAGCCCAACTAGCGGGTCCTACAATGAGCAGTTCTTC. Based on the CDR3 plus reference TRBV7-3 and TRBJ2-1, the full variable domain is GAGVSQTPSNKVTEKGKYVELRCDPISGHTALYWYRQSLGQGPEFLIYFQGTGAADDSGLPNDRFFAVRPEGSVSTLKIQRTERGDSAVYLCASSPTSGSYNEQFFGPGTRLTVL.

CDR3 in amino acids: CASNRRNTEAFF. As DNA, the CDR3 is TGTGCCAGCAACAGGCGGAACACTGAAGCTTTCTTT. The chain uses TRBV6-6 and TRBJ1-1; D is perhaps TRBD1 (5 bases). The CDR3 spans 12 residues. V was trimmed by 7 bases and J by 1 base, leaving 7 bases between them. Germline loops: CDR1 MNHNY, CDR2 SVGAGI (reference sequence).

The chain links TRBV7-8 to TRBJ2-1; a possible D gene is TRBD2 (5 bases). CDR1 and CDR2 from the germline V gene are SGHVS and FQNEAQ. There are 16 residues in the CDR3. With 2 bases removed from V and 3 bases from J, the gap between germline ends came to 14 bases. Written as DNA, the CDR3 is TGTGCCAGCAGCTTATTTCGGGGTGTGGTCTACAATGAGCAGTTCTTC. Translating it yields CASSLFRGVVYNEQFF.

The J gene is TRBJ2-3, the V gene TRBV28; D perhaps matches TRBD2 (5 bases). The V and J ends lost 6 bases and 9 bases respectively, with 16 bases between them. Per germline, CDR1 MDHEN and CDR2 SYDVKM. This CDR3 region has 13 residues. The CDR3 loop is CASSPHLRATQYF. In DNA form, the CDR3 reads TGTGCCAGCAGCCCCCATCTGAGGGCGACGCAGTATTTT.

This rearrangement joins TRBV27 to TRBJ1-4, with TRBD1 matching 9 bases. This CDR3 comprises 15 residues. CDR1 and CDR2 (germline): MNHEY, SMNVEV (reference sequence). Germline trimming cut 5 bases from V and 8 bases from J; bases unmatched to any gene: 9. The CDR3 nucleotides read TGTGCCAGCAGTAAAGGGACAGGGCTTTACGAAAAACTGTTTTTT. Protein: CASSKGTGLYEKLFF.

This chain links TRBV3-1 (or the pseudogene TRBV3-2) with TRBJ2-1; 9 nucleotides match TRBD2. The CDR3 sequence is 17 residues long. Germline assignment: CDR1 LGHDT and CDR2 YNNKEL (reference sequence). The ends lost 0 bases at V and 2 bases at J; junction bases unmatched: 5. DNA for the CDR3: TGTGCCAGCAGCCAAGATCCAGCGGGGGGTCCCTACAATGAGCAGTTCTTC. This encodes CASSQDPAGGPYNEQFF.

CDR3: CASSYRRGGNMYNEQFF. The CDR3 DNA sequence: TGTGCCAGCAGCTATAGACGGGGGGGAAATATGTACAATGAGCAGTTCTTC. The chain combines TRBV11-3 with TRBJ2-1; TRBD2 agrees at 8 bases. CDR3 length equals 17 residues. Germline V gene sequence: CDR1 SGHNT, CDR2 YENEEA. V lost 4 bases and J lost 4; bases outside the gene matches: 12.

The rearrangement joins TRBV11-2 to TRBJ2-5, with D hard to call. V gave up 5 bases and J gave up 2 bases, with 3 bases separating them. The germline gives CDR1 SGHAT, CDR2 FQNNGV. This CDR3 is 11 amino acids long. The CDR3 sequence is CASSPQETQYF. CDR3 nucleotide sequence: TGTGCCAGCAGCCCGCAAGAGACCCAGTACTTC. Complete variable domain (other parts from reference TRBV11-2 and TRBJ2-5): EAGVAQSPRYKIIEKRQSVAFWCNPISGHATLYWYQQILGQGPKLLIQFQNNGVVDDSQLPKDRFSAERLKGVDSTLKIQPAKLEDSAVYLCASSPQETQYFGPGTRLLVL.

This clone was counted a few times. This chain joins TRBV4-1 and TRBJ2-7, with 11 bases lining up with TRBD1. From germline, CDR1 is MGHRA and CDR2 YSYEKL. With 4 bases clipped from V and 2 bases from J, the junction kept 7 bases outside the gene matches. The CDR3 runs to 16 residues. CDR3 sequence reads: CASSLRTGGITYEQYF. The CDR3 bases are TGCGCCAGCAGCCTTAGGACAGGGGGCATTACCTACGAGCAGTACTTC.

V usage is TRBV7-9 and J usage is TRBJ1-3, with unresolved D. Trimming shortened V by 1 base and J by 0 bases, and 10 bases separated the two germline ends. CDR3 length: 16 amino acids. Germline V gene data show CDR1 as SEHNR and CDR2 as FQNEAQ (reference sequence). The CDR3 reads CASSLEVQSSGNTIYF. CDR3 nucleotides: TGTGCCAGCAGCTTAGAGGTACAGAGCTCTGGAAACACCATATATTTT.

The chain carries TRBV5-8 and TRBJ2-5; 10 bases agree with TRBD2. The ends lost 4 bases at V and 2 bases at J; junction bases unmatched: 5. The CDR3 runs 15 residues. Germline assignment: CDR1 SGHTS and CDR2 YDEGEE. The CDR3 bases are TGTGCCAGCAGCCAAGGGACTAGCGCGCAAGAGACCCAGTACTTC. It codes for CASSQGTSAQETQYF.

The V gene is TRBV2, the J gene TRBJ2-2, with 10 positions matching TRBD1. V dropped 6 bases and J dropped 5; count of bases not matched to a gene: 0. Germline assignment: CDR1 SNHLY and CDR2 FYNNEI. The CDR3 is 13 amino acids. Written as DNA, the CDR3 is TGTGCCAGCAGGGACAGGGGGACCGGGGAGCTGTTTTTT. This gives the protein CASRDRGTGELFF.

Remarks on this clone: This specimen includes other DNA sequences encoding the same CDR3. The chain employs TRBV5-5 and TRBJ1-1, with D perhaps TRBD1 (5 bases). CDR3 length: 13 residues. Between the trimmed V and J ends, which lost 1 base and 1 base, there was a span of 5 bases. CDR1 and CDR2 from the germline V gene are SGHKS and YYEKEE (reference sequence). CDR3 region: CASSLTGNTEAFF. The CDR3 coding sequence is TGTGCCAGCAGCTTGACAGGGAACACTGAAGCTTTCTTT.

The V and J genes are TRBV28 and TRBJ1-2; D remains ambiguous. V gave up 3 bases and J gave up 1 base, with 12 bases separating them. Germline CDR1 MDHEN, CDR2 SYDVKM. CDR3 length equals 15 residues. The CDR3 nucleotides are TGTGCCAGCAGTTTTTATAGGAGGATTAACTATGGCTACACCTTC. It yields the protein CASSFYRRINYGYTF.

The V gene is TRBV12-3 or TRBV12-4, the J gene TRBJ1-2; tentative D call: TRBD1 (6 bases). With 5 bases removed from V and 6 bases from J, the gap between germline ends came to 13 bases. The CDR3 covers 13 residues. CDR3 sequence (DNA): TGTGCCAGCAGTGTTGGCAGGGGAAATGGCTACACCTTC. This gives the protein CASSVGRGNGYTF.

V usage is TRBV5-1 and J usage is TRBJ1-1, with D perhaps matching TRBD1 (6 bases). The CDR3 is made up of 13 amino acids. Trimming pared 0 bases from V and 8 bases from J, leaving 11 bases between. Germline CDR1 is SGHRS and CDR2 is YFSETQ. CDR3 bases: TGCGCCAGCAGCTTGGCAGGGGCCCCCGAAGCTTTCTTT. This translates into CASSLAGAPEAFF.

The V call is TRBV27, the J call TRBJ2-2; maybe TRBD1 (6 bases). The CDR3 contains 16 residues. Trimming removed 0 bases from V and 9 bases from J, with 17 bases in between. CDR1 is MNHEY, CDR2 SMNVEV, per germline (reference sequence). The CDR3 is CASSLSTGEPLRELFF. The CDR3 DNA reads as TGTGCCAGCAGTTTATCGACAGGAGAGCCCCTGAGGGAGCTGTTTTTT.

V is TRBV21-1 and J is TRBJ1-5. TRBV21-1 is termed a pseudogene. The CDR3 totals 12 residues. The CDR3 loop reads CASRTRTGIQHF. The CDR3 bases are TGTGCCAGCAGAACAAGAACCGGGATCCAGCATTTT.

This rearrangement joins TRBV7-9 to TRBJ2-7, with 9 bases matching TRBD2. Germline V gene sequence: CDR1 SEHNR, CDR2 FQNEAQ (reference sequence). This CDR3 is built from 15 residues. The V gene end was trimmed by 5 bases and the J gene end by 2 bases; junction bases not matched to a gene: 7. The CDR3 loop is CASSGLKRGAYEQYF. Written as DNA, the CDR3 is TGTGCCAGCAGCGGCCTCAAGCGGGGGGCCTACGAGCAGTACTTC. The full variable domain, in which reference TRBV7-9 and TRBJ2-7 provide the parts outside the CDR3, is DTGVSQNPRHKITKRGQNVTFRCDPISEHNRLYWYRQTLGQGPEFLTYFQNEAQLEKSRLLSDRFSAERPKGSFSTLEIQRTEQGDSAMYLCASSGLKRGAYEQYFGPGTRLTVT.

The gene calls are TRBV24-1 and TRBJ2-2, with 7 bases aligning to TRBD2. Germline loops: CDR1 KGHDR, CDR2 SFDVKD. J lost 4 bases, V lost 1 base, and 14 bases had no gene match. This CDR3 has 19 residues. CDR3 DNA sequence: TGTGCCACCAGTGATTTAAAGGCGGAAAGGGGACTACTCACCGGGGAGCTGTTTTTT. It translates to CATSDLKAERGLLTGELFF.

CDR3 loop: CASSYSITLTGELFF. In DNA, the CDR3 is TGTGCCAGCAGTTACTCGATAACTCTCACCGGGGAGCTGTTTTTT. The chain employs TRBV6-5 and TRBJ2-2; D remains ambiguous. CDR3 length: 15 residues. V was pared by 0 bases and J by 4 bases, with 9 bases between. Germline V gene lookup returns CDR1 MNHEY and CDR2 SVGAGI.